The 31 T cell receptor beta chains in this list originate from one sample, sequenced in a study of tumor-infiltrating lymphocytes in primary liver carcinoma. Total RNA amounting to about 520 ng was the source from which TCR beta cDNA was made with a constant-region primer. Construction of TCR beta libraries relied on three successive nested multiplex PCR rounds employing slightly modified ARM-PCR. It was with TRBV1-TRBV30 forward primers and a C-beta reverse primer that the first two PCR rounds were run, at roughly 10 cycles each. TCRdb ran MiXCR on the multiplex PCR reads and lists one entry per CDR3 protein. The sample shows tens of thousands of distinct CDR3 sequences, around 78% of them seen only once. DNA and RNA were both co-extracted from about 19-30 mg of bulk tissue that had not been sorted. The sample consisted of liver tumor tissue from sampling region 5. The subset was: tumor region T5, tumor centre. All receptors come from a man in his forties with primary liver carcinoma and hepatitis B virus infection.

Points on this clonotype: A read error may explain this, as a much larger clone is one base away. The rearrangement uses TRBV28 and TRBJ2-2; 9 nucleotides line up with TRBD1. Germline lookup yields CDR1 MDHEN and CDR2 SYDVKM. The junction had 9 bases not matched to a gene; V was cut back by 6 bases and J by 10 bases. The CDR3 has 14 amino acids. CDR3 bases: TGTGCCAGCAGAGGGACAGGGAAGTCCGAGGAGCTGTTTTTT. Translation: CASRGTGKSEELFF. The complete variable domain, with remaining parts taken from reference TRBV28 and TRBJ2-2, reads DVKVTQSSRYLVKRTGEKVFLECVQDMDHENMFWYRQDPGLGLRLIYFSYDVKMKEKGDIPEGYSVSREKKERFSLILESASTNQTSMYLCASRGTGKSEELFFGEGSRLTVL.

The chain uses TRBV5-1 and TRBJ1-4; TRBD1 agrees at 8 bases. Germline values: CDR1 SGHRS, CDR2 YFSETQ. The length of the CDR3 is 14 residues. Trimming at V came to 0 bases and at J to 7 bases, leaving 2 bases not matched to a gene. The CDR3 DNA is TGCGCCAGCAGCTTGGGACAGGGGAGTGAAAAACTGTTTTTT. Protein product: CASSLGQGSEKLFF.

Note on this clonotype: At one of its ends the junction is not consistent with the germline gene, which may arise from a read error. This chain uses TRBV6-5 with TRBJ2-1, with 9 bases matching TRBD2. The CDR3 sequence is 17 residues long. Germline V gene lookup returns CDR1 MNHEY and CDR2 SVGAGI. Here the CDR3 DNA reads TGTGCCAGCAGTTACTCGTATAGCGGGGGCTCCTACAGTGAGCAGTTCTTC. Its protein product is CASSYSYSGGSYSEQFF.

With respect to this clonotype: Since the CDR3 does not end with the conserved phenylalanine or tryptophan, this likely comes from a read error. The limits of the CDR3 on the DNA are not certain, so only TCRdb's listed CDR3 is given. The rearrangement uses TRBV12-3 or TRBV12-4 and TRBJ2-7; the table's D call, TRBD2, has no DNA check behind it. The CDR3 has 19 amino acids, counting both end residues. The CDR3 here is CGSSFSRVKRERLSYELYL.

In regard to this clonotype: A read error may account for a junction end that differs from germline. The V and J genes are TRBV5-4 and TRBJ2-7, with 7 bases that match TRBD2. Germline V gives CDR1 SGHNT, CDR2 YYREEE (reference sequence). This CDR3 region has 15 residues. The chain's CDR3 is CASSLDCGSLHEQYF. The CDR3 nucleotides are TGCGCCAGTAGCTTGGATTGCGGGAGCCTCCACGAGCAGTACTTC.

As for this clonotype: Because it lacks the conserved phenylalanine or tryptophan at the end, this CDR3 is likely a read error. The rearrangement joins TRBV29-1 to TRBJ2-1, with D perhaps TRBD1 (7 bases). Germline-derived CDR1 and CDR2 are SQVTM and ANQGSEA. The CDR3 is made up of 12 amino acids. In nucleotides, the CDR3 is TGTAGCGCTCGCCCAGGGGGGAATGAGCAGTTCTAC. Its translation: CSARPGGNEQFY.

This clonotype was detected ten times or more. This sequence joins TRBV30 and TRBJ2-1; perhaps TRBD1 as D (6 bases). The CDR3 extends over 13 amino acids. CDR1 GTSNPN and CDR2 SVGIG come from the germline V gene (reference sequence). CDR3 sequence (DNA): TGTGCTAGGGGGACGCCGACCTACAATGAGCAGTTCTTC. Translated, it gives CARGTPTYNEQFF.

A note on this clonotype: A junction boundary mismatches the germline segment, possibly from a read error. V gene TRBV6-6 combines with J gene TRBJ1-6, with 7 nucleotides matching TRBD1. Germline values: CDR1 MNHNY, CDR2 SVGAGI (reference sequence). The CDR3 length is 13 residues. Here the CDR3 DNA reads TGTGCCAGCAGTCAAACAGGGGATTTACCCCTCCATTTT. Protein product: CASSQTGDLPLHF.

About this clonotype: One end of the junction varies from germline; a read error may be responsible. The DNA for the CDR3 is TGCAGTGCTAGAGATCTAGGCAGGAGCTCCTACAATAAGCAGTTCTTC. It codes for CSARDLGRSSYNKQFF. The chain combines TRBV20-1 with TRBJ2-1; D gene unclear. The germline V gene encodes CDR1 DFQATT and CDR2 SNEGSKA (reference sequence). The CDR3 sequence is 16 residues long.

By share of the sample, this clonotype is medium-sized. The chain has TRBV11-2 and TRBJ2-7, with D perhaps matching TRBD1 (6 bases). This CDR3 comprises 15 residues. V lost 2 bases, J lost 6 bases, and 17 bases lay in between. The germline V gene encodes CDR1 SGHAT and CDR2 FQNNGV. The CDR3: CASSLLGAEGFEQYF. DNA of the CDR3: TGTGCCAGCAGCTTATTGGGGGCAGAGGGTTTCGAGCAGTACTTC. Full variable domain (remainder filled in from reference TRBV11-2 and TRBJ2-7): EAGVAQSPRYKIIEKRQSVAFWCNPISGHATLYWYQQILGQGPKLLIQFQNNGVVDDSQLPKDRFSAERLKGVDSTLKIQPAKLEDSAVYLCASSLLGAEGFEQYFGPGTRLTVT.

Concerning this clonotype: This may arise from a read error, as a much more abundant clone is one base away. The chain recombines TRBV19 with TRBJ2-5; 14 bases fit TRBD2. The CDR3 is made up of 16 amino acids. The germline CDR1 and CDR2 sequences are LNHDA and SQIVND (reference sequence). The CDR3 sequence: CASNIAGLAGGETQYF. DNA of the CDR3: TGTGCCAGTAATATAGCCGGACTAGCGGGAGGCGAGACCCAGTACTTC.

This chain links TRBV6-1 with TRBJ1-2, with unresolved D. The CDR3 covers 18 residues. Per the germline V gene, CDR1 is MNHNS and CDR2 is SASEGT. CDR3: CTSSERFLVLRSNYGYTF. CDR3 in DNA: TGTACTAGCAGTGAGCGGTTCCTGGTCCTTAGATCTAACTATGGCTACACCTTC.

As for this clonotype: An end of the junction differs from the germline gene, which may be a read error. J is TRBJ2-7 and V is TRBV10-3; 9 bases match TRBD2. From germline, CDR1 is ENHRY and CDR2 SYGVKD. The CDR3 is 19 residues long. The chain's CDR3 is CVITKRPGLAGGFSYEQYF. CDR3 DNA: TGTGTCATCACCAAACGACCGGGACTAGCAGGAGGGTTCTCTTACGAGCAGTACTTC.

CDR3 sequence (DNA): TGTGCCAGCAGTTTGAGTGGTGGGGCGGACATAGCCAAAAACATTCAGTACTTC. Protein sequence: CASSLSGGADIAKNIQYF. The chain has TRBV12-3 or TRBV12-4 and TRBJ2-4; D might be TRBD1 (5 bases). Trimming took off 3 bases at V and 0 bases at J, with 18 bases between the two ends. This CDR3 is built from 18 residues.

In this sample, this clonotype turned up once. CDR3 protein: CASSTGTSSIGTQYF. In DNA form, the CDR3 reads TGTGCCAGCAGCACCGGGACTAGCAGCATAGGTACGCAGTATTTT. The rearrangement links TRBV11-2 to TRBJ2-3; 9 positions agree with TRBD2. Trimming removed 5 bases from V and 8 bases from J; junction bases left unmatched: 11. The germline V gene has CDR1 SGHAT and CDR2 FQNNGV. This CDR3 is built from 15 residues.

The chain uses TRBV10-3 and TRBJ2-7, with 9 bases fitting TRBD2. V gave up 7 bases and J gave up 0 bases; unmatched junction bases: 19. Germline V gives CDR1 ENHRY, CDR2 SYGVKD. The CDR3 is made up of 19 amino acids. CDR3 nucleotide sequence: TGTGCCATCACAAAACGATCGGGACTAGCTGGAGTGTTCTCCTACGAGCAGTACTTC. Translated: CAITKRSGLAGVFSYEQYF.

The chain links TRBV9 to TRBJ1-6; 9 nucleotides align to TRBD1. V shed 6 bases, J shed 8 bases, and the junction held 12 bases outside the gene matches. The CDR3 spans 16 residues. The germline gives CDR1 SGDLS, CDR2 YYNGEE. CDR3 in amino acids: CASIALGQGRYSPLHF. CDR3 coding DNA: TGTGCCAGCATCGCACTCGGACAGGGGCGGTATTCACCCCTCCACTTT.

The chain employs TRBV6-2 or TRBV6-3 and TRBJ2-1; TRBD2 might be the D (6 bases). The length of the CDR3 is 24 residues. Looked up from germline, CDR1 is MNHEY and CDR2 is SVGEGT. Trimming took 2 bases from V and 8 from J, leaving 43 bases between them. In nucleotides, the CDR3 is TGTGCCAGCAGTTACCTGCGGCCCGGCGGGGTGATCTCCTATCGACATGACCGAGACGATGAGCAGTTCTTC. Its protein product is CASSYLRPGGVISYRHDRDDEQFF.

This clonotype was detected only a few times. At one end, the junction sequence differs from germline, possibly due to a read error. The chain links TRBV5-1 to TRBJ2-7; the match to TRBD1 covers 7 bases. This CDR3 comprises 15 residues. In germline, CDR1 is SGHRS, CDR2 YFSETQ. Here the CDR3 reads CASSLEDRASYEQYF. The CDR3 DNA reads TGCGCCAGTAGCTTGGAAGACAGGGCCTCCTACGAGCAGTACTTC.

In regard to this clonotype: A much larger clone differs by one base, so this may be a read error. The rearrangement uses TRBV28 and TRBJ1-6; D call uncertain. Per the germline V gene, CDR1 is MDHEN and CDR2 is SYDVKM. The germline V and J ends were trimmed by 6 bases and 9 bases, with 24 bases remaining between them. CDR3 size: 17 residues. The CDR3: CASSTPGLVGSGSPLHF. The CDR3 coding sequence is TGTGCCAGCAGCACCCCCGGCCTGGTAGGGTCGGGTTCACCCCTCCACTTT.

For this clonotype: A read error may produce the germline difference seen at one junction end. V is TRBV4-3 and J is TRBJ2-2; 8 nucleotides align to TRBD2. Germline CDR1 and CDR2: LGHNA and YSLEER. This CDR3 is built from 16 residues. The CDR3 DNA is TGCGCCAGCAGCCAAACACTAGCGGTTCTCACCGGGGAGCTGCATTTT. Residues: CASSQTLAVLTGELHF.

This clonotype was counted once. This chain links TRBV12-3 or TRBV12-4 with TRBJ2-4; D is possibly TRBD1 (5 bases). The ends were cut back, 2 bases at V and 2 bases at J, with 19 bases in the middle. The CDR3 consists of 18 residues. The CDR3 spells CASSLWGGEDITKNIQYF. The DNA of the CDR3 is TGTGCCAGCAGTTTATGGGGTGGAGAGGACATAACCAAAAACATTCAGTACTTC.

Details on this clonotype: The missing conserved phenylalanine or tryptophan at the end of this CDR3 makes a read error likely. This chain connects TRBV11-2 to TRBJ2-5; D is possibly TRBD1 (5 bases). The germline V gene has CDR1 SGHAT and CDR2 FQNNGV. The CDR3 totals 16 residues. With 5 bases removed from V and 5 bases from J, the gap between germline ends came to 21 bases. This CDR3 reads CASSQTPGKGKETQYL. The CDR3, as DNA: TGTGCCAGCAGCCAAACTCCTGGCAAGGGGAAGGAGACCCAGTACTTA.

This chain connects TRBV10-1 to TRBJ2-1; the D gene is possibly TRBD2 (6 bases). This CDR3 has 15 residues. Trimming took off 3 bases at V and 2 bases at J, with 11 bases between the two ends. The germline V gene has CDR1 WNHNN and CDR2 SYGVQD (reference sequence). Written as DNA, the CDR3 is TGCGCCAGCAGTGAACCGGACTACACCTACAATGAGCAGTTCTTC. Encoded protein: CASSEPDYTYNEQFF.

On this clonotype: Mismatch with germline at one junction end may stem from a read error. J is TRBJ1-3 and V is TRBV6-6, with no clear D. Germline lookup yields CDR1 MNHNY and CDR2 SVGAGI (reference sequence). The CDR3 totals 15 residues. CDR3 amino acids: CASSYSIGPGNTIYF. CDR3 bases: TGTGCTAGCAGTTACTCGATAGGGCCTGGAAACACCATATACTTT.

Ten or more counts support this clonotype. The V call is TRBV25-1, the J call TRBJ1-2, with D unclear. In germline, CDR1 is MGHDK, CDR2 SYGVNS. V shed 4 bases and J shed 5 bases, with 14 bases lying between them. This CDR3 region has 14 residues. The CDR3 coding sequence is TGTGCCAGCAGTGGTGGTGCGGGCTATTATGGCTACACCTTC. Protein sequence: CASSGGAGYYGYTF.

This clonotype has just one count. Its ends do not fully match the called genes, so a read error is possible. The chain employs TRBV6-6 and TRBJ1-3; no firm D call. The germline gives CDR1 MNHNY, CDR2 SVGAGI (reference sequence). CDR3 length: 15 residues. CDR3: CASSYEEVSGNAIYF. CDR3 bases: TGTGCCAGCAGTTACGAAGAGGTTTCAGGAAACGCCATATATTTT.

This clonotype was counted between two and nine times. This sequence joins TRBV28 and TRBJ2-1; the D call may be TRBD1 or TRBD2 (6 bases each). The CDR3 consists of 13 residues. The germline V gene encodes CDR1 MDHEN and CDR2 SYDVKM. The V gene lost 6 bases and the J gene lost 10 bases, with 16 bases spanning the gap. CDR3 nucleotides: TGTGCCAGCAGCCTGAACGGGGGCAGGGAGCAGTTCTTC. Translated: CASSLNGGREQFF.

For this clonotype: A read error is possible here, since a much larger clone lies one base away. The rearrangement links TRBV7-3 to TRBJ2-7, with D uncertain. The CDR3 is 14 residues long. The V gene's germline CDR1 is SGHTA and CDR2 FQGTGA. V was pared by 1 base and J by 0 bases, with 7 bases between. The CDR3 DNA sequence: TGTGCCAGCAGCTTAAGGGCTAACTCCTACGAGCAGTACTTC. It yields the protein CASSLRANSYEQYF.

Regarding this clonotype: The junction shows a germline mismatch at one end, possibly a read error. The chain carries TRBV12-3 or TRBV12-4 and TRBJ2-4, with D possibly TRBD1 on 5 matching bases. This CDR3 is built from 18 residues. Written as DNA, the CDR3 is TGTGCCTGCAGTTTATGGAGTGGGGCGGACATAGCCAAAAGCATTCAGTACTTC. It encodes CACSLWSGADIAKSIQYF.

Turning to this clonotype: A junction end diverges from the germline sequence, so it may reflect a read error. The chain couples TRBV4-2 to TRBJ1-1; 8 positions match TRBD1. This CDR3 contains 17 residues. Germline V gene lookup returns CDR1 LGHNA and CDR2 YNFKEQ. In DNA form, the CDR3 reads TGTGCCAGCGGCCAAGAGTATGGACAGGGTTTTTGGACTGAATCTTTCTTT. It codes for CASGQEYGQGFWTESFF.